The clone carrying this T cell receptor beta chain is classed as medium-sized. Its antigen is undetermined. The source of the sample is a study of vaccination and CD4 T cells after COVID-19. Study-level background: Each participant underwent a two-dose regimen of either the BNT162b2 or the mRNA-1273 vaccine.

The CDR3 sequence is 14 residues long. The V end lost 3 bases, the J end lost 1 base, and 9 bases lay between the germline ends. Germline-derived CDR1 and CDR2 are MNHEY and SVGAGI. Findings and caveats of the study: A median of approximately 90% of reactive clones, in convalescent patients, became evident only post-vaccination.

Indicated treatment: roughly 11-day PBMC culture with coronavirus spike peptide pools or control peptides (ViraFEST assay). ViraFEST grew antigen-specific T cells using peptide pools, then sequenced TCRs. Cultured CD4+ T-cell DNA underwent Oncomine TCR Beta short-read sequencing. A single record per CDR3 protein comes from TCRdb applying MiXCR to the PCR reads. Here the sample spans over 13,000 distinct CDR3 sequences, about half being singletons. The rearrangement joins TRBV6-5 to TRBJ1-1, with D unclear. The TCR originated in a human donor who had recovered from COVID-19. The source material was CD4+ T cells from blood, cultured in vitro. This chain's CDR3 is CASSYRRQNTEAFF. The CDR3 nucleotides read TGTGCCAGCAGTTATAGACGGCAGAACACTGAAGCTTTCTTT.